Listed below are T cell receptor beta chains from one sample, sequenced in a study of blood T cells in healthy people across ages. MiXCR, run by TCRdb on the 5' RACE reads, gives a single entry per CDR3 protein. The sample includes about 780,000 distinct CDR3 sequences, less than 60% of them seen just once. Specimen: blood. These receptors were collected from a man older than 75 in good health. The CDR3 runs from the conserved cysteine through the conserved F or W. The D gene is left open where the match is weak. The size of a clone is reported for some rows only, either as once, few or many, or as a class for expanded clones.

abundance: NA; d_gene: NA; j_gene: TRBJ2-5; v_gene: TRBV7-8; len: 13; CDR3aa: CASSSGAEPEQYF; CDR3nt: TGTGCCAGCAGCTCCGGGGCAGAGCCAGAGCAGTACTTC
abundance: NA; d_gene: TRBD2; j_gene: TRBJ2-1; v_gene: TRBV4-2; len: 16; CDR3aa: CASSQGHRGGEVEQFF; CDR3nt: TGTGCCAGCAGCCAAGGCCACCGGGGAGGGGAGGTTGAGCAGTTCTTC
abundance: once; d_gene: TRBD2; j_gene: TRBJ2-1; v_gene: TRBV7-2; len: 15; CDR3aa: CANSSSGIMYNEQFF; CDR3nt: TGTGCCAACAGCTCTAGCGGGATAATGTACAATGAGCAGTTCTTC
abundance: NA; d_gene: TRBD2; j_gene: TRBJ2-5; v_gene: TRBV2; len: 15; CDR3aa: CASTPRLAGVETQYF; CDR3nt: TGTGCCAGCACACCAAGACTAGCGGGAGTAGAGACCCAGTACTTC
abundance: few; d_gene: NA; j_gene: TRBJ1-5; v_gene: TRBV7-2; len: 13; CDR3aa: CASSLVQNQPQHF; CDR3nt: TGTGCCAGCAGCTTAGTACAGAATCAGCCCCAGCATTTT
abundance: few; d_gene: TRBD2; j_gene: TRBJ2-1; v_gene: TRBV7-2; len: 16; CDR3aa: CASSSLAGVAYNEQFF; CDR3nt: TGTGCCAGCAGCTCCCTAGCGGGAGTAGCGTACAATGAGCAGTTCTTC
abundance: NA; d_gene: TRBD1; j_gene: TRBJ2-5; v_gene: TRBV28; len: 14; CDR3aa: CASTQGQSFGTQYF; CDR3nt: TGTGCCAGCACCCAGGGACAGTCATTTGGGACCCAGTACTTC
abundance: NA; d_gene: TRBD1; j_gene: TRBJ2-5; v_gene: TRBV6-5; len: 15; CDR3aa: CASSYSTGYQETQYF; CDR3nt: TGTGCCAGCAGTTACTCGACAGGGTACCAAGAGACCCAGTACTTC
abundance: few; d_gene: TRBD1; j_gene: TRBJ1-5; v_gene: TRBV11-3; len: 16; CDR3aa: CASSLGGTELNQPQHF; CDR3nt: TGTGCCAGCAGCTTAGGCGGGACAGAACTCAATCAGCCCCAGCATTTT
abundance: NA; d_gene: NA; j_gene: TRBJ1-6; v_gene: TRBV12-3/TRBV12-4; len: 15; CDR3aa: CARSPQQGQNSPLHF; CDR3nt: TGTGCCCGCAGTCCCCAGCAGGGTCAAAATTCACCCCTCCACTTT
abundance: NA; d_gene: NA; j_gene: TRBJ1-1; v_gene: TRBV4-3; len: 15; CDR3aa: CASSQVHSGNTEAFF; CDR3nt: TGCGCCAGCAGCCAAGTACACTCTGGGAACACTGAAGCTTTCTTT
abundance: few; d_gene: NA; j_gene: TRBJ1-1; v_gene: TRBV4-2; len: 15; CDR3aa: CASSPGFQRNTEAFF; CDR3nt: TGTGCCAGCAGCCCCGGGTTCCAGAGGAACACTGAAGCTTTCTTT
abundance: NA; d_gene: TRBD1; j_gene: TRBJ1-4; v_gene: TRBV6-6; len: 17; CDR3aa: CASSYSMGRGEGEKLFF; CDR3nt: TGTGCCAGCAGTTACTCGATGGGCAGGGGGGAGGGGGAAAAACTGTTTTTT
abundance: NA; d_gene: NA; j_gene: TRBJ2-1; v_gene: TRBV10-3; len: 13; CDR3aa: CAISDSSPHEQFF; CDR3nt: TGTGCCATCAGTGATTCCAGTCCCCATGAGCAGTTCTTC
abundance: NA; d_gene: NA; j_gene: TRBJ2-7; v_gene: TRBV27; len: 16; CDR3aa: CASRGSGAEITREQYF; CDR3nt: TGTGCCAGCAGGGGGTCGGGGGCAGAGATCACGAGGGAGCAGTACTTC
abundance: few; d_gene: NA; j_gene: TRBJ2-6; v_gene: TRBV7-2; len: 13; CDR3aa: CASREPGANVLTF; CDR3nt: TGTGCCAGCAGAGAACCTGGGGCCAACGTCCTGACTTTC
abundance: few; d_gene: NA; j_gene: TRBJ2-3; v_gene: TRBV10-2; len: 13; CDR3aa: CASSPLEADTQYF; CDR3nt: TGCGCCAGCAGTCCCCTTGAGGCAGATACGCAGTATTTT
abundance: NA; d_gene: NA; j_gene: TRBJ2-5; v_gene: TRBV14; len: 14; CDR3aa: CASSLIQGRETQYF; CDR3nt: TGTGCCAGCAGCCTTATACAGGGGAGGGAGACCCAGTACTTC
abundance: NA; d_gene: NA; j_gene: TRBJ2-3; v_gene: TRBV5-1; len: 14; CDR3aa: CASSLAQGKDTQYF; CDR3nt: TGCGCCAGCAGCTTGGCGCAGGGTAAAGATACGCAGTATTTT
abundance: few; d_gene: TRBD2; j_gene: TRBJ2-1; v_gene: TRBV5-1; len: 18; CDR3aa: CASSSGAQSGRGYNEQFF; CDR3nt: TGCGCCAGCAGCTCGGGGGCCCAAAGCGGGAGGGGATACAATGAGCAGTTCTTC
abundance: few; d_gene: TRBD2; j_gene: TRBJ2-1; v_gene: TRBV7-2; len: 15; CDR3aa: CASTGTGLAGGEQFF; CDR3nt: TGTGCCAGCACCGGAACTGGACTAGCGGGGGGTGAGCAGTTCTTC
abundance: once; d_gene: TRBD1; j_gene: TRBJ2-1; v_gene: TRBV29-1; len: 14; CDR3aa: CSVRDRASSYEQFF; CDR3nt: TGCAGCGTTAGGGACAGGGCAAGTTCCTACGAGCAGTTCTTC
abundance: NA; d_gene: NA; j_gene: TRBJ2-7; v_gene: TRBV7-2; len: 12; CDR3aa: CASSLLALEQYF; CDR3nt: TGTGCCAGCAGCTTGCTAGCGCTCGAGCAGTACTTC
abundance: NA; d_gene: TRBD2; j_gene: TRBJ2-1; v_gene: TRBV5-1; len: 16; CDR3aa: CASSGTSGASYNEQFF; CDR3nt: TGCGCCAGCAGTGGGACTAGCGGAGCCTCCTACAATGAGCAGTTCTTC
abundance: few; d_gene: NA; j_gene: TRBJ1-1; v_gene: TRBV12-3/TRBV12-4; len: 13; CDR3aa: CASTLMMNTEAFF; CDR3nt: TGTGCCAGCACCCTCATGATGAACACTGAAGCTTTCTTT
abundance: few; d_gene: NA; j_gene: TRBJ2-7; v_gene: TRBV27; len: 13; CDR3aa: CASSLGPAYEQYF; CDR3nt: TGTGCCAGCAGTTTGGGGCCGGCCTACGAGCAGTACTTC